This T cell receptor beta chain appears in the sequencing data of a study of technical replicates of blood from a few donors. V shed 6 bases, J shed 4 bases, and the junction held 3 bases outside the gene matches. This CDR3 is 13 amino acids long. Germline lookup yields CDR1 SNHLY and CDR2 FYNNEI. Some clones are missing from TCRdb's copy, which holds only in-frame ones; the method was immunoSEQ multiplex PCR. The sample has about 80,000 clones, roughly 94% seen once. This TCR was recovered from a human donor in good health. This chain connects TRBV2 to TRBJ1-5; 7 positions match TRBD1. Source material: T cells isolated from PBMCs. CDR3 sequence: CASRGTDNQPQHF. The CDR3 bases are TGTGCCAGCAGAGGGACAGATAATCAGCCCCAGCATTTT.